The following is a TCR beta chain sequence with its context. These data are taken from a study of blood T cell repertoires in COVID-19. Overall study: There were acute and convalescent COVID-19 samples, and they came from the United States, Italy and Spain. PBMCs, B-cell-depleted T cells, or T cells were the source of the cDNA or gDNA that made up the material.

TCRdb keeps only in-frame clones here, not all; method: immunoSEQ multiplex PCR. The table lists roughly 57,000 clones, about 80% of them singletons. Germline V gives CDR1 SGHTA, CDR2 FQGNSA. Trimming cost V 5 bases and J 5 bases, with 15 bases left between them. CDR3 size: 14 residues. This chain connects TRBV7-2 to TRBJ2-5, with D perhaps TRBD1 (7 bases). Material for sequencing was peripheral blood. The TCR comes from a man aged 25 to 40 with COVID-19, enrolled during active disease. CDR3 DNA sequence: TGTGCCAGCAGCCCGCAGGGGGGCCGGGAGACCCAGTACTTC. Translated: CASSPQGGRETQYF.